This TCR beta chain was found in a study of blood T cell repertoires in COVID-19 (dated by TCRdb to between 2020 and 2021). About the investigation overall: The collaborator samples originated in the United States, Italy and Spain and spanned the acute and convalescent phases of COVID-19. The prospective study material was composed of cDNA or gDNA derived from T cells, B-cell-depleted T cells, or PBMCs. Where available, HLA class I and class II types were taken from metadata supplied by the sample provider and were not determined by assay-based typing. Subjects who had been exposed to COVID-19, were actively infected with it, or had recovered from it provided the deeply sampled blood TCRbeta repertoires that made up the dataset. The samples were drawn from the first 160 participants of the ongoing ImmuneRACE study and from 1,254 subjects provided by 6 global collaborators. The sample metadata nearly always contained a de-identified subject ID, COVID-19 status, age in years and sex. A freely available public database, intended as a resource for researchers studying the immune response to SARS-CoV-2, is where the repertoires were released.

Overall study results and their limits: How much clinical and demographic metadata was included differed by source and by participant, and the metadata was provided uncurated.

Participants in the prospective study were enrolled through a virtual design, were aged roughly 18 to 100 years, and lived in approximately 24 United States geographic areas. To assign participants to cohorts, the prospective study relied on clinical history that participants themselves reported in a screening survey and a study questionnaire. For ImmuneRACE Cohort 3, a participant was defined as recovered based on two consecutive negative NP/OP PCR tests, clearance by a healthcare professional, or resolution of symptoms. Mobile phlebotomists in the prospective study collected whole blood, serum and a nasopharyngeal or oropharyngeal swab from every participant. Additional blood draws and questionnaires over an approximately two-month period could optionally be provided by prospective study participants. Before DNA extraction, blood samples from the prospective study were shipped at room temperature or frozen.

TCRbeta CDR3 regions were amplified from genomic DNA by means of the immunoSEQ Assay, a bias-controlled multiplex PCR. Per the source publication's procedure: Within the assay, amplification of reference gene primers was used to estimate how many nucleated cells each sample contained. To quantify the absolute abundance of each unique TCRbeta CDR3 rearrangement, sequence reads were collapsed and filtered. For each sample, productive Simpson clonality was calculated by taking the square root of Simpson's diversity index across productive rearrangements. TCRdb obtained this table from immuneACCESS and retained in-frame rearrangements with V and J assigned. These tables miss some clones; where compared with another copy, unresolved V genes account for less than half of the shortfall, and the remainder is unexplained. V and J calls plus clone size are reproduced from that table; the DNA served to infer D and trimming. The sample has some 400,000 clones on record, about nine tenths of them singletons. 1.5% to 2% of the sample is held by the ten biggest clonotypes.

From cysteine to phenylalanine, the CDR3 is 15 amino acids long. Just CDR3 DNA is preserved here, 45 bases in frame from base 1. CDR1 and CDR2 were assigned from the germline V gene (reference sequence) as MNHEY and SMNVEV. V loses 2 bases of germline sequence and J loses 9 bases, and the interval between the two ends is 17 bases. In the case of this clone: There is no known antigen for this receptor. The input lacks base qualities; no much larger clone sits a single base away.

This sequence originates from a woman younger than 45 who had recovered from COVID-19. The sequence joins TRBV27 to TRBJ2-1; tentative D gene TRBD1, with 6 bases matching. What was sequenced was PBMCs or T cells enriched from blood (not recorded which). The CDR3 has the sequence CASSLLQGRVGEQFF. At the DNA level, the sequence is TGTGCCAGCAGTTTACTTCAGGGGAGAGTCGGTGAGCAGTTCTTC.